Sequencing of this T cell receptor beta chain was carried out in a study of neurological immune-mediated disorders. At least ten counts were recorded for this clonotype. The antigen is undetermined. Per the germline V gene, CDR1 is SGHRS and CDR2 is YFSETQ. The length of the CDR3 is 15 residues. Trimming removed 0 bases from V and 4 bases from J, with 12 bases in between. As for time point: longitudinal time-point 1 (baseline). The controls, all healthy individuals, were blood bank volunteers in Maryland, USA. Study-wide results and caveats: HTLV-1-associated myelopathy had the most TCR clonal expansion, whereas multiple sclerosis had the least (lower than in healthy controls). Expanded clones shared no CDR3 amino acid sequences across subjects, suggesting private repertoires in all groups.

Synthesis of cDNA used 5'RACE (with 10-nucleotide random UMIs). One entry per CDR3 protein results from TCRdb running MiXCR on the 5' RACE reads. Here the sample spans approximately 53,000 distinct CDR3 sequences, more than 8% being singletons. Material for sequencing was PBMCs. This TCR was recovered from a middle-aged woman in good health. The V call is TRBV5-1, the J call TRBJ2-3, with D possibly matching TRBD2 (6 bases). The CDR3 loop is CASSLERRGPDTQYF. As DNA, the CDR3 is TGCGCCAGCAGCTTGGAACGGAGGGGCCCAGATACGCAGTATTTT.